A selection of T cell receptor beta chains follows, all from one sample in a study of T cells after yellow fever vaccination. MiXCR, applied by TCRdb to the 5' RACE reads, yields one record per CDR3 protein. Here the sample spans about 320,000 distinct CDR3 sequences, around 4.5% being singletons. This material consisted of PBMCs, taken 15 days after the yellow fever booster vaccination. The source is a man between 18 and 35 years old who received the YFV17D yellow fever vaccine. Each CDR3 is given with its conserved first and last residue. D genes are given only for firm matches. Size is stated for part of the rows, as once, few or many counts, or as a class when the clone is expanded.

D: NA
size: few
V: TRBV7-8
J: TRBJ1-3
DNA: TGTGCCAGCAGCTTAGGTATTCCCAGCTCTGGAAACACCATATATTTT
CDR3: CASSLGIPSSGNTIYF

D: TRBD1
size: many
V: TRBV20-1
J: TRBJ1-2
DNA: TGCAGTGCGCCGACAGGGACAGATGGCTACACCTTC
CDR3: CSAPTGTDGYTF

D: NA
size: few
V: TRBV24-1
J: TRBJ1-6
DNA: TGTGCCACCAGTGCCCCCCGGAATTCACCCCTCCACTTT
CDR3: CATSAPRNSPLHF

D: NA
size: many
V: TRBV20-1
J: TRBJ1-5
DNA: TGCAGTGCGCCTACAGGCGGGAGTCAGCCCCAGCATTTT
CDR3: CSAPTGGSQPQHF

D: TRBD2
size: few
V: TRBV14
J: TRBJ2-3
DNA: TGTGCCAGCAGCCAACTCACTAGCGGGGGGGCAGATACGCAGTATTTT
CDR3: CASSQLTSGGADTQYF

D: TRBD2
size: many
V: TRBV7-2
J: TRBJ2-1
DNA: TGTGCCAGCAGCTTAGCGACGCAAGCGGGGGGGGGTGAGCAGTTCTTC
CDR3: CASSLATQAGGGEQFF

D: TRBD1
size: many
V: TRBV15
J: TRBJ1-3
DNA: TGTGCCACCAGCAGAGATCTTGCAGGGGGCAGTGGAAACACCATATATTTT
CDR3: CATSRDLAGGSGNTIYF

D: NA
size: many
V: TRBV20-1
J: TRBJ2-5
DNA: TGCAGTGCTAGAGATGGCAGGATCGAGACCCAGTACTTC
CDR3: CSARDGRIETQYF

D: NA
size: many
V: TRBV29-1
J: TRBJ2-5
DNA: TGCAGCGTTGAGCCGCTAAGTGGGGAGACCCAGTACTTC
CDR3: CSVEPLSGETQYF

D: TRBD2
size: many
V: TRBV5-1
J: TRBJ2-1
DNA: TGCGCCAGCACCCCCACTAGCGGACGCGGTGAGCAGTTCTTC
CDR3: CASTPTSGRGEQFF

D: NA
size: NA
V: TRBV6-2/TRBV6-3
J: TRBJ2-3
DNA: TGTGCCAGCAGCCCCCTAGAGTCCACAGATACGCAGTATTTT
CDR3: CASSPLESTDTQYF

D: NA
size: many
V: TRBV12-3/TRBV12-4
J: TRBJ1-5
DNA: TGTGCCAGCAGTTTTAGCCTACGCAGGGGCGATCTCCAGCCCCAGCATTTT
CDR3: CASSFSLRRGDLQPQHF

D: TRBD1
size: many
V: TRBV20-1
J: TRBJ1-2
DNA: TGCAGTGCACCGACAGGGGGCTATGGCTACACCTTC
CDR3: CSAPTGGYGYTF

D: NA
size: few
V: TRBV10-3
J: TRBJ1-2
DNA: TGTGCCACCCCGTCAACAGGGTACGGTGGCTACACCTTC
CDR3: CATPSTGYGGYTF

D: NA
size: NA
V: TRBV15
J: TRBJ1-4
DNA: TGTGCCACCAGCAGAGGGGCCTCTAATGAAAAACTGTTTTTT
CDR3: CATSRGASNEKLFF

D: NA
size: NA
V: TRBV20-1
J: TRBJ1-5
DNA: TGCAGTGTAAACCGGCGGGATCAGCCCCAGCATTTT
CDR3: CSVNRRDQPQHF